This is a list of T cell receptor beta chains from one sample in a study of blood T cell repertoires in COVID-19. Assay: immunoSEQ multiplex PCR; the TCRdb copy retains only in-frame clones and omits some. The repertoire includes around 69,000 clones, about four fifths of them detected once, and more than 20% sits in the top ten. The sequenced sample was peripheral blood. These receptors all come from a woman in her 70s with acute or convalescent COVID-19. The CDR3 runs from the conserved cysteine through the conserved F or W. The order of the fields is clone size, D gene, J gene, V gene, CDR3 protein, CDR3 DNA. A D gene is named only where the DNA matches it firmly. Clone size is not always given. Where it is, it says once, few, many or a class for expanded clones.

clone size: .; D gene: TRBD1; J gene: TRBJ2-5; V gene: TRBV2; CDR3 protein: CASSLTGGQETQYF; CDR3 DNA: TGTGCCAGCAGTCTCACAGGGGGCCAGGAGACCCAGTACTTC
clone size: .; D gene: .; J gene: TRBJ1-1; V gene: TRBV5-1; CDR3 protein: CASSPISGQNTEAFF; CDR3 DNA: TGCGCCAGCAGCCCTATTTCGGGACAGAACACTGAAGCTTTCTTT
clone size: few; D gene: .; J gene: TRBJ1-5; V gene: TRBV28; CDR3 protein: CASSPPQGLGQPQHF; CDR3 DNA: TGTGCCAGCAGTCCCCCACAGGGATTAGGGCAGCCCCAGCATTTT
clone size: .; D gene: TRBD1; J gene: TRBJ2-3; V gene: TRBV11-2; CDR3 protein: CASRGAGTGGTDTQYF; CDR3 DNA: TGTGCCAGCAGGGGGGCGGGGACAGGAGGCACAGATACGCAGTATTTT
clone size: few; D gene: TRBD2; J gene: TRBJ2-7; V gene: TRBV28; CDR3 protein: CASSSSGRSYEQYF; CDR3 DNA: TGTGCCAGCAGTTCTAGCGGGAGGTCGTACGAGCAGTACTTC
clone size: .; D gene: TRBD2; J gene: TRBJ2-5; V gene: TRBV25-1; CDR3 protein: CASSERTSGKETQYF; CDR3 DNA: TGTGCCAGCAGTGAAAGGACTAGCGGGAAGGAGACCCAGTACTTC
clone size: .; D gene: TRBD2; J gene: TRBJ2-2; V gene: TRBV29-1; CDR3 protein: CSVASGTTGTGELFF; CDR3 DNA: TGCAGCGTTGCTAGCGGGACTACCGGGACCGGGGAGCTGTTTTTT
clone size: .; D gene: .; J gene: TRBJ2-7; V gene: TRBV5-1; CDR3 protein: CASSSSTGSYEQYF; CDR3 DNA: TGCGCCAGCAGCTCCTCGACGGGGAGCTACGAGCAGTACTTC
clone size: .; D gene: TRBD2; J gene: TRBJ2-7; V gene: TRBV9; CDR3 protein: CASSVSQGGVYEQYF; CDR3 DNA: TGTGCCAGCAGCGTCAGCCAGGGAGGGGTCTACGAGCAGTACTTC
clone size: .; D gene: TRBD1; J gene: TRBJ1-1; V gene: TRBV3-1/TRBV3-2; CDR3 protein: CASSPDRAFWDTEAFF; CDR3 DNA: TGTGCCAGCAGCCCCGACAGGGCTTTCTGGGACACTGAAGCTTTCTTT
clone size: .; D gene: .; J gene: TRBJ1-6; V gene: TRBV5-5; CDR3 protein: CASMGQGGSPLHF; CDR3 DNA: TGTGCCAGCATGGGGCAGGGAGGCTCACCCCTCCACTTT
clone size: once; D gene: .; J gene: TRBJ1-6; V gene: TRBV9; CDR3 protein: CASSVGTVTGSSYNSPLHF; CDR3 DNA: TGTGCCAGCAGCGTAGGCACGGTGACAGGAAGCTCCTATAATTCACCCCTCCACTTT
clone size: few; D gene: .; J gene: TRBJ2-1; V gene: TRBV7-8; CDR3 protein: CASSLEGTLAVKGNEQFF; CDR3 DNA: TGTGCCAGCAGCTTAGAAGGAACGTTAGCGGTTAAGGGCAATGAGCAGTTCTTC
clone size: .; D gene: TRBD1; J gene: TRBJ1-4; V gene: TRBV7-9; CDR3 protein: CASSLRQGEKLFF; CDR3 DNA: TGTGCCAGCAGCCTCCGACAGGGAGAAAAACTGTTTTTT
clone size: .; D gene: .; J gene: TRBJ2-1; V gene: TRBV7-6; CDR3 protein: CASSVVGLPENEQFF; CDR3 DNA: TGTGCCAGCAGCGTAGTGGGACTTCCTGAGAATGAGCAGTTCTTC
clone size: .; D gene: .; J gene: TRBJ2-3; V gene: TRBV11-3; CDR3 protein: CASSLSRTGAQYF; CDR3 DNA: TGTGCCAGCAGCTTAAGCCGGACGGGAGCGCAGTATTTT
clone size: .; D gene: TRBD1; J gene: TRBJ1-2; V gene: TRBV28; CDR3 protein: CASSRLRGNNYGYTF; CDR3 DNA: TGTGCCAGCAGTCGACTCAGGGGGAACAACTATGGCTACACCTTC
clone size: .; D gene: .; J gene: TRBJ1-5; V gene: TRBV27; CDR3 protein: CASSLRGNQPQHF; CDR3 DNA: TGTGCCAGCAGTTTACGAGGAAATCAGCCCCAGCATTTT
clone size: .; D gene: TRBD1; J gene: TRBJ1-6; V gene: TRBV27; CDR3 protein: CASSPARDSNNSPLHF; CDR3 DNA: TGTGCCAGCAGTCCCGCCAGGGACAGCAATAATTCACCCCTCCACTTT
clone size: .; D gene: .; J gene: TRBJ1-1; V gene: TRBV21-1; CDR3 protein: CASSPRQGPMNTEAFF; CDR3 DNA: TGTGCCAGCAGCCCCCGACAGGGGCCCATGAACACTGAAGCTTTCTTT
clone size: .; D gene: .; J gene: TRBJ2-7; V gene: TRBV27; CDR3 protein: CASSFTLARGRIAYEQYF; CDR3 DNA: TGTGCCAGCAGTTTTACCCTCGCTCGGGGGAGGATAGCCTACGAGCAGTACTTC
clone size: .; D gene: TRBD1; J gene: TRBJ1-4; V gene: TRBV18; CDR3 protein: CASSPTGKGEKLFF; CDR3 DNA: TGTGCCAGCTCACCGACAGGGAAAGGGGAAAAACTGTTTTTT
clone size: .; D gene: .; J gene: TRBJ2-5; V gene: TRBV7-9; CDR3 protein: CASSLYGGPGRETQYF; CDR3 DNA: TGTGCCAGCAGCTTATATGGAGGTCCGGGTCGAGAGACCCAGTACTTC
clone size: .; D gene: .; J gene: TRBJ1-4; V gene: TRBV5-1; CDR3 protein: CASSSSTTGDEKLFF; CDR3 DNA: TGCGCCAGCAGCTCTTCGACAACGGGGGATGAAAAACTGTTTTTT
clone size: .; D gene: TRBD2; J gene: TRBJ2-3; V gene: TRBV5-8; CDR3 protein: CASSTGLAGVTDTQYF; CDR3 DNA: TGTGCCAGCAGCACTGGACTAGCGGGCGTCACAGATACGCAGTATTTT
clone size: .; D gene: TRBD1; J gene: TRBJ1-6; V gene: TRBV18; CDR3 protein: CASSSTGGWDSPLHF; CDR3 DNA: TGTGCCAGCTCATCCACAGGGGGCTGGGATTCACCCCTCCACTTT